This T cell receptor (beta chain) was identified during a study of cytomegalovirus exposure and HLA in healthy donors. Whole-study results and caveats: Among TCR beta chains, those listed as cytomegalovirus-associated numbered over 150. TCR beta V- and J-gene trimming, according to a later analysis, was linked to a missense DCLRE1C variant. TCR beta sequences reportedly predicted the HLA-A and HLA-B alleles of most subjects accurately. Looking again later, the authors saw that most CMV-associated TCR beta chains seemed HLA-restricted.

In the PCR, 60 Vbeta and 13 Jbeta primers were used. Only in-frame clones appear in the TCRdb table, and some are missing; sequencing was by immunoSEQ multiplex PCR. The table shows approximately 72,000 clones, with 60% to 75% occurring only once. About this clone: Its antigen is still unknown.

CDR1 and CDR2 (germline): SGHNT, YENEEA. V trimming: 0 bases; J trimming: 0 bases; junction bases outside the gene matches: 7. This CDR3 region has 18 residues. The receptor's source is a man in his forties in good health and CMV-seropositive. The genes are TRBV11-3 and TRBJ2-1, with TRBD2 matching over 8 bases. The specimen sequenced was PBMCs. CDR3 DNA sequence: TGTGCCAGCAGCTTAGATACTCAGCGGGGGAGCTCCTACAATGAGCAGTTCTTC. Translating it yields CASSLDTQRGSSYNEQFF.